The 24 T cell receptor beta chains below come from one sample, sequenced in a study of blood T cells in healthy people across ages. For the second PCR, which ran for roughly 7 to 11 cycles, a sample-barcoded 5' primer and a J-beta primer mix were used. Via MiXCR, TCRdb re-called the 5' RACE reads, giving one row per CDR3 protein. The sample comprises over a million distinct CDR3 sequences, roughly 45% of which are singletons, and around 18% rests with the top ten. The sequencing sample was made of blood. These receptors were collected from an older woman in good health.

The chain uses TRBV2 and TRBJ2-1; D is perhaps TRBD2 (7 bases). The V and J ends lost 10 bases and 8 bases respectively, with 18 bases between them. Germline-derived CDR1 and CDR2 are SNHLY and FYNNEI. The CDR3 has 13 amino acids. DNA for the CDR3: TGTGCCACCAAACCAGTAGGGGGGGATGAGCAGTTCTTC. It codes for CATKPVGGDEQFF.

This clonotype has at least ten counts. The junction departs from the called germline gene at one end, perhaps through a read error. V usage is TRBV5-1 and J usage is TRBJ2-3, with 7 bases aligning to TRBD1. Germline V gene lookup returns CDR1 SGHRS and CDR2 YFSETQ. This CDR3 spans 15 amino acids. This chain's CDR3 is CASSLGGGRTDTQYF. CDR3 bases: TGTGCCAGCAGTCTAGGGGGCGGTCGCACAGATACGCAGTATTTT.

CDR3: CASSLALLSGANVLTF. CDR3 DNA: TGCGCCAGCAGCTTGGCCTTGCTCTCTGGGGCCAACGTCCTGACTTTC. V and J are TRBV5-1 and TRBJ2-6; D gene ambiguous. Per germline, CDR1 SGHRS and CDR2 YFSETQ. The CDR3 is made up of 16 amino acids. V was clipped by 0 bases and J by 0 bases, with 7 bases between them. Together with reference TRBV5-1 and TRBJ2-6, the CDR3 gives the full variable domain: KAGVTQTPRYLIKTRGQQVTLSCSPISGHRSVSWYQQTPGQGLQFLFEYFSETQRNKGNFPGRFSGRQFSNSRSEMNVSTLELGDSALYLCASSLALLSGANVLTFGAGSRLTVL.

This chain uses TRBV15 with TRBJ1-2, with D maybe TRBD1 (5 bases). CDR3 length: 13 amino acids. Germline loops: CDR1 LNHNV, CDR2 YYDKDF (reference sequence). V lost 0 bases and J lost 6, with 8 bases in between. CDR3 protein: CATSRDGGDGYTF. The CDR3 DNA reads TGTGCCACCAGCAGAGACGGGGGAGATGGCTACACCTTC.

The sample holds a few counts of this clonotype. The chain uses TRBV29-1 and TRBJ2-5, with D uncertain. Trimming stripped 5 bases from V and 0 bases from J, with 7 bases between. Germline-derived CDR1 and CDR2 are SQVTM and ANQGSEA. This CDR3 is 12 amino acids long. CDR3 coding DNA: TGCAGCGTTATCGGGTACCAAGAGACCCAGTACTTC. It is translated as CSVIGYQETQYF.

The chain couples TRBV6-2 or TRBV6-3 to TRBJ2-7, with D unresolved. CDR1 MNHEY and CDR2 SVGEGT come from the germline V gene. The CDR3 runs 13 residues. V shed 2 bases and J shed 1 base, with 6 bases lying between them. CDR3 DNA: TGTGCCAGCAGTTACATGCGATCCTACGAGCAGTACTTC. Protein product: CASSYMRSYEQYF.

This clonotype was counted only a few times. The chain has TRBV4-1 and TRBJ2-4, with 7 bases fitting TRBD2. After removal of 1 base from V and 1 base from J, the junction contained 7 bases not matched to a gene. The germline V gene encodes CDR1 MGHRA and CDR2 YSYEKL. CDR3 length: 17 amino acids. CDR3 loop: CASSQAGGLGAKNIQYF. Here the CDR3 DNA reads TGCGCCAGCAGCCAAGCGGGAGGACTGGGGGCCAAAAACATTCAGTACTTC.

The chain has TRBV29-1 and TRBJ2-7; the match to TRBD1 covers 10 bases. J lost 2 bases, V lost 3 bases, and 4 bases had no gene match. The CDR3 sequence is 14 residues long. Germline assignment: CDR1 SQVTM and CDR2 ANQGSEA. The CDR3, as DNA: TGCAGCGTTGAGTTAGGACAGGGGGCCTACGAGCAGTACTTC. This codes for CSVELGQGAYEQYF.

V and J are TRBV27 and TRBJ2-3; D possibly corresponds to TRBD2 (5 bases). Germline V gene sequence: CDR1 MNHEY, CDR2 SMNVEV (reference sequence). The CDR3 is 13 residues long. The V gene lost 4 bases and the J gene lost 5 bases, with 10 bases spanning the gap. CDR3 amino acids: CASSSIEGDTQYF. The CDR3 region has the DNA TGTGCCAGCAGTTCAATAGAGGGAGATACGCAGTATTTT.

The genes are TRBV6-2 or TRBV6-3 and TRBJ2-3; D not resolved. Between the trimmed V and J ends, which lost 8 bases and 6 bases, there was a span of 12 bases. The V gene's germline CDR1 is MNHEY and CDR2 SVGEGT. The CDR3 runs 12 residues. The CDR3 spells CASGRLGDTQYF. The CDR3 nucleotides are TGTGCCAGCGGCCGGTTGGGGGATACGCAGTATTTT.

The chain is built from TRBV18 and TRBJ2-4, with 8 bases matching TRBD2. The J call may be mistaken, given a closer DNA end match to TRBJ2-7. Germline V gives CDR1 KGHSH, CDR2 LQKENI. The CDR3 runs to 16 residues. CDR3: CASSPLRTSGPYEQYF. Written as DNA, the CDR3 is TGTGCCAGCTCACCACTGCGTACTAGCGGCCCCTACGAGCAGTACTTC.

The chain combines TRBV12-3 or TRBV12-4 with TRBJ2-1, with 12 bases aligning to TRBD2. The length of the CDR3 is 16 residues. V lost 3 bases, J lost 4 bases, and 4 bases stayed unmatched. The CDR3 nucleotides are TGTGCCAGCAGTTTCGTGACTAGCGGGAGATACAATGAGCAGTTCTTC. Its translation is CASSFVTSGRYNEQFF.

This clonotype was counted a single time. The chain is built from TRBV5-1 and TRBJ1-5; D remains unclear. V was shortened by 0 bases and J by 5 bases, with 12 bases between the two germline ends. Germline-derived CDR1 and CDR2 are SGHRS and YFSETQ. This CDR3 has 15 residues. CDR3 sequence reads: CASSLAGSGHQPQHF. DNA of the CDR3: TGCGCCAGCAGCTTGGCAGGCTCAGGTCATCAGCCCCAGCATTTT.

The chain links TRBV28 to TRBJ2-3; 10 bases fit TRBD1. The V and J ends lost 2 bases and 6 bases, in that order; junction bases with no gene match: 8. Germline loops: CDR1 MDHEN, CDR2 SYDVKM. The CDR3 length is 16 residues. DNA of the CDR3: TGTGCCAGCAGTTTACGGCGGGACAGGGGTGTTGATACGCAGTATTTT. Protein sequence: CASSLRRDRGVDTQYF.

The V and J genes are TRBV15 and TRBJ2-2; 7 bases are shared with TRBD1. The germline V gene encodes CDR1 LNHNV and CDR2 YYDKDF (reference sequence). CDR3 length equals 15 residues. Trimming removed 0 bases from V and 6 bases from J; junction bases left unmatched: 4. The DNA for the CDR3 is TGTGCCACCAGCAGAGAAGGAACAGGGGCCGGGGAGCTGTTTTTT. Translation: CATSREGTGAGELFF. The whole variable domain, remainder taken from reference TRBV15 and TRBJ2-2, is DAMVIQNPRYQVTQFGKPVTLSCSQTLNHNVMYWYQQKSSQAPKLLFHYYDKDFNNEADTPDNFQSRRPNTSFCFLDIRSPGLGDTAMYLCATSREGTGAGELFFGEGSRLTVL.

This clonotype was observed a handful of times. V gene TRBV29-1 combines with J gene TRBJ1-1; no clear D. Germline-derived CDR1 and CDR2 are SQVTM and ANQGSEA. The CDR3 extends over 10 amino acids. Trimming took 7 bases from V and 1 from J, leaving 4 bases between them. CDR3 sequence: CSAGNTEAFF. The CDR3 coding sequence is TGCAGCGCAGGGAACACTGAAGCTTTCTTT.

This clonotype was observed many times. The chain couples TRBV25-1 to TRBJ2-7, with 7 bases identical to TRBD2. CDR1 and CDR2 from the germline V gene are MGHDK and SYGVNS. The CDR3 consists of 15 residues. The V segment lost 4 bases and the J segment 5 bases; nucleotides outside the gene matches: 11. CDR3 DNA: TGTGCCAGCAGTGGAGGAGGCGGGGGTTGGAACGAGCAGTACTTC. Translated: CASSGGGGGWNEQYF.

The genes are TRBV29-1 and TRBJ2-5, with D perhaps being TRBD1 or TRBD2 (6 bases each). V lost 0 bases, J lost 2 bases, and 19 bases lay in between. The germline V gene encodes CDR1 SQVTM and CDR2 ANQGSEA. The CDR3 consists of 17 residues. The CDR3 DNA is TGCAGCGTTGAAGATCCCCAGGGGTTGGGGGGACAAGAGACCCAGTACTTC. It is translated as CSVEDPQGLGGQETQYF.

J is TRBJ2-5 and V is TRBV6-1; D perhaps matches TRBD1 (5 bases). The J call may be mistaken, given a closer DNA end match to TRBJ2-7. This CDR3 comprises 14 residues. Germline V gives CDR1 MNHNS, CDR2 SASEGT. Here the CDR3 reads CASSEQGRAYEQYF. CDR3 sequence (DNA): TGTGCCAGCAGTGAACAGGGTCGGGCCTACGAGCAGTACTTC.

This clonotype is a singleton in its sample. V gene TRBV25-1 combines with J gene TRBJ2-5, with D perhaps TRBD1 or TRBD2 (6 bases each). The CDR3 has 14 amino acids. Germline V gene sequence: CDR1 MGHDK, CDR2 SYGVNS. The V gene lost 8 bases and the J gene lost 11 bases, with 24 bases spanning the gap. Written as DNA, the CDR3 is TGTGCCAGCTCTAGGCGGGGACACCCCGGAGAGCAGTACTTC. Translated: CASSRRGHPGEQYF.

J is TRBJ2-7 and V is TRBV20-1, with D uncertain. Trimming cost V 0 bases and J 0 bases, with 12 bases left between them. Germline V lookup: CDR1 DFQATT, CDR2 SNEGSKA (reference sequence). CDR3 length equals 15 residues. The CDR3 region is CSARDIMGVSYEQYF. The CDR3 region has the DNA TGCAGTGCTAGAGATATCATGGGCGTCTCCTACGAGCAGTACTTC.

This clonotype has a handful of counts. The J gene is TRBJ2-3, the V gene TRBV20-1; TRBD2 matches at 10 bases. V lost 5 bases and J lost 1; bases outside the gene matches: 6. The germline CDR1 and CDR2 sequences are DFQATT and SNEGSKA (reference sequence). The CDR3 extends over 15 amino acids. CDR3 sequence reads: CSAGSGTSGTDTQYF. Here the CDR3 DNA reads TGCAGTGCTGGCTCCGGGACTAGCGGCACAGATACGCAGTATTTT.

This sequence joins TRBV29-1 and TRBJ2-7, with 7 bases aligning to TRBD1. The CDR3 loop spans 11 amino acids. Germline V gene sequence: CDR1 SQVTM, CDR2 ANQGSEA. The ends lost 6 bases at V and 1 base at J; junction bases unmatched: 0. In DNA, the CDR3 is TGCAGCGTGACAGGGTCCTACGAGCAGTACTTC. Translated: CSVTGSYEQYF.

V and J are TRBV12-3 or TRBV12-4 and TRBJ2-2, with 12 bases matching TRBD2. V was clipped by 6 bases and J by 4 bases; unmatched bases: 3. The CDR3 consists of 15 residues. DNA of the CDR3: TGTGCCAGCAGGAGGACTAGCGGGACCACCGGGGAGCTGTTTTTT. It is translated as CASRRTSGTTGELFF.